Following are 5 T cell receptor beta chains from one sample sequenced in a study of post-analysis software for immune sequencing data (dated by TCRdb to between 2014 and 2017). Receptors were amplified or captured by PCR. TCRdb names Illumina HiSeq 2500 as the instrument used. To reduce PCR and sequencing biases, unique molecular identifiers were built into the TCR beta cDNA libraries. The public reads were reprocessed in TCRdb via fastp at Q25 and MiXCR, keeping in-frame beta chains. Duplicate CDR3 protein sequences are folded into a single record with the most common DNA and genes. The sample table records around 200,000 distinct CDR3 sequences; approximately 28% of these occur just once. 3% to 4% of the sample lies in the top ten. What these receptors recognize is not known. What the research found in general, with its limitations: Significantly higher frequencies in patients than in controls were found for a handful of TRBV segments, including TRBV5-6, TRBV5-1 and TRBV20-1.

Material for sequencing was blood. The receptors come from a girl aged 2 to 17 with multiple sclerosis.

The chain joins TRBV5-6 to TRBJ2-2; no reliable D call. The germline V gene has CDR1 SGHDT and CDR2 YYEEEE. V lost 0 bases, J lost 6 bases, and 3 bases lay in between. The CDR3 runs to 12 residues. This chain's CDR3 is CASSLGAGELFF. CDR3 nucleotide sequence: TGTGCCAGCAGCTTGGGGGCCGGGGAGCTGTTTTTT.

This sequence joins TRBV5-1 and TRBJ1-1; possibly TRBD1 for D (6 bases). The germline V gene has CDR1 SGHRS and CDR2 YFSETQ. With 9 bases removed from V and 0 bases from J, the gap between germline ends came to 21 bases. This CDR3 is built from 16 residues. The CDR3 coding sequence is TGCGCCACTAAGCAGGGGATTGGCGTGGTGAACACTGAAGCTTTCTTT. Amino acid sequence: CATKQGIGVVNTEAFF. The full variable domain, in which reference TRBV5-1 and TRBJ1-1 provide the parts outside the CDR3, is KAGVTQTPRYLIKTRGQQVTLSCSPISGHRSVSWYQQTPGQGLQFLFEYFSETQRNKGNFPGRFSGRQFSNSRSEMNVSTLELGDSALYLCATKQGIGVVNTEAFFGQGTRLTVV.

This clonotype was seen at least ten times. The rearrangement joins TRBV12-3 or TRBV12-4 to TRBJ2-7; TRBD1 matches 7 bases. The V and J ends lost 10 bases and 3 bases, in that order; junction bases with no gene match: 12. This CDR3 spans 14 amino acids. The CDR3 DNA reads as TGTGCCATCGCGGAAACCGACAGGGTCTACGAGCAGTACTTC. Translated: CAIAETDRVYEQYF.

At least ten counts were recorded for this clonotype. The V and J genes are TRBV4-2 and TRBJ1-2, with D possibly TRBD1 on 5 matching bases. The CDR3 runs to 16 residues. The ends were cut back, 0 bases at V and 2 bases at J, with 13 bases in the middle. Germline values: CDR1 LGHNA, CDR2 YNFKEQ. CDR3 in amino acids: CASSQDGQGLNYGYTF. The CDR3 DNA follows: TGTGCCAGCAGCCAAGATGGGCAGGGTCTAAACTATGGCTACACCTTC.

This CDR3 reads CASSYRRSLQGTADTQYF. In DNA form, the CDR3 reads TGTGCCAGCAGTTACCGAAGATCGCTACAGGGAACCGCAGATACGCAGTATTTT. The chain uses TRBV6-5 and TRBJ2-3, with D perhaps TRBD1 (6 bases). The CDR3 contains 18 residues. CDR1 is MNHEY and CDR2 is SVGAGI in the germline V gene. Deletions cut 2 bases from V and 4 bases from J, with 22 bases between.